A selection of T cell receptor beta chains follows, all from one sample in a study of cytomegalovirus exposure and HLA in healthy donors. The table came from immunoSEQ multiplex PCR; TCRdb's copy has only in-frame clones and leaves some out. Among about 160,000 clones listed, around 74% were seen once. The sample taken for sequencing was PBMCs. The receptors stem from a female donor in good health and CMV-seronegative. Both conserved end residues are trimmed from each CDR3.

J | V | CDR3
TRBJ2-7 | TRBV5-4 | ASSLAPPEGTYEQY
- | TRBV6-1 | ASTHQTGGYGEQY
TRBJ1-2 | TRBV7-9 | ASSPLGGRGYGYT
TRBJ1-1 | TRBV2 | ASSEARLNTEAF
TRBJ1-2 | TRBV25-1 | ASSENRNYGYT
TRBJ1-2 | TRBV30 | AWSVSGLYGYT
TRBJ1-2 | TRBV11-2 | ASSDWTGTGEGYT
TRBJ2-7 | TRBV5-1 | ASRAESSYEQY
TRBJ2-7 | TRBV6-1 | ASSEAGTGGYEQY
TRBJ1-6 | TRBV6-4 | ASSDSPGDNSPLH
TRBJ2-3 | TRBV14 | ASGQTSNLKY
TRBJ1-4 | TRBV4-1 | ASSQVKDREGEKLF
TRBJ1-1 | TRBV7-9 | ASSGKRQSNTEAF
TRBJ2-7 | TRBV7-6 | ASSSEGRTGEQY
TRBJ2-1 | TRBV9 | ASSRDIPPGTRNEQF
TRBJ2-2 | TRBV15 | ATSTGTLENTGELF
TRBJ2-5 | TRBV27 | ASSFGTGRAQY
TRBJ2-7 | TRBV7-9 | ATSPPGTGDHEQY
TRBJ2-3 | TRBV7-3 | ASNQWGGGPTDTQY
TRBJ2-1 | TRBV29-1 | SVEGSSGPDNEQF
TRBJ1-2 | TRBV5-4 | ASSLELNNYGYT
TRBJ2-7 | TRBV6-5 | ASSPPRDSHYEQY
TRBJ1-5 | TRBV15 | ATSRVGTGSNQPQH
TRBJ1-4 | TRBV5-1 | ASSSGTVFSSEKLF
TRBJ1-2 | TRBV7-9 | ASTGGSYYGYT
TRBJ1-3 | TRBV19 | ASSIGAVVRGGNTIY